Only one count was recorded for the clone carrying this T cell receptor (beta chain). Its antigen is unknown. Other nucleotide sequences in the sample specify the same CDR3. This CDR3 has 13 residues. Germline V gene lookup returns CDR1 SEHNR and CDR2 FQNEAQ (reference sequence). V was cut by 4 bases and J by 7 bases, with 14 bases left in between. The sample comes from a study of cytomegalovirus exposure and HLA in healthy donors. Study-wide findings and caveats: In an earlier analysis, productive rearrangement rates for most beta V segments clustered near 87% or 30%. TCR beta V- and J-gene trimming was later associated with a missense DCLRE1C variant.

PCR primers comprised 60 Vbeta and 13 Jbeta primers. Sequencing was performed with immunoSEQ multiplex PCR; in TCRdb, only in-frame clones are kept and a portion is missing. Here the sample spans approximately 180,000 clones, roughly 70% being singletons. The source material was PBMCs. The chain carries TRBV7-9 and TRBJ2-7; D remains unclear. The TCR comes from a young woman in good health and CMV-seronegative. CDR3 bases: TGTGCCAGCAGCTCCGCTTCACTGGTAGAGCAGTACTTC. This translates into CASSSASLVEQYF.